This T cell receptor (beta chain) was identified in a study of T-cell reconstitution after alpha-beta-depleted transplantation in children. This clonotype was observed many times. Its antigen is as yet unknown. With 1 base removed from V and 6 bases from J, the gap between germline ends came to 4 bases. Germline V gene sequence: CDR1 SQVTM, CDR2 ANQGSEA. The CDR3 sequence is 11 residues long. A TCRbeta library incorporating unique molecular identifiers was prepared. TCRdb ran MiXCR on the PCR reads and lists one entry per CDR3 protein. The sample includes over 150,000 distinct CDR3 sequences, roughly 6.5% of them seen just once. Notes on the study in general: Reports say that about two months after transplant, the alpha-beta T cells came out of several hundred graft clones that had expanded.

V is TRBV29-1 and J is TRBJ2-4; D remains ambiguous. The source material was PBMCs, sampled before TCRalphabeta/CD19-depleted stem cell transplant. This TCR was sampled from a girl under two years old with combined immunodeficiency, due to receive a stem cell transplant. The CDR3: CSVEVGNIQYF. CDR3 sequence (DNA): TGCAGCGTTGAAGTCGGAAACATTCAGTACTTC.